These 30 T cell receptor beta chains came from one sample sequenced in a study of control samples from healthy donors and cancer patients. Clones were sequenced by immunoSEQ multiplex PCR, and TCRdb holds only the in-frame ones, with some missing. This table has about 250,000 clones, 82% appearing once. Sequenced: PBMCs. These receptors were taken from a woman aged 55-70 years with lung cancer.

V usage is TRBV18 and J usage is TRBJ1-5; D not certain. V gave up 3 bases and J gave up 6 bases, with 18 bases separating them. This CDR3 spans 16 amino acids. CDR1 and CDR2 from the germline V gene are KGHSH and LQKENI. This chain's CDR3 is CASSPTAGSEGQPQHF. CDR3 sequence (DNA): TGTGCCAGCTCACCGACCGCGGGGAGTGAAGGTCAGCCCCAGCATTTT.

V gene TRBV2 combines with J gene TRBJ2-6; D is perhaps TRBD1 (5 bases). Trimming removed 6 bases from V and 1 base from J, with 13 bases in between. Germline V gene sequence: CDR1 SNHLY, CDR2 FYNNEI. This CDR3 is built from 16 residues. As DNA, the CDR3 is TGTGCCAGCAGCACGAAAGCAGGGTCTGGGGCCAACGTCCTGACTTTC. Amino acids: CASSTKAGSGANVLTF. Full variable domain (outside the CDR3, taken from reference TRBV2 and TRBJ2-6): EPEVTQTPSHQVTQMGQEVILRCVPISNHLYFYWYRQILGQKVEFLVSFYNNEISEKSEIFDDQFSVERPDGSNFTLKIRSTKLEDSAMYFCASSTKAGSGANVLTFGAGSRLTVL.

This sequence joins TRBV10-2 and TRBJ1-2; D possibly corresponds to TRBD1 (5 bases). CDR1 and CDR2 (germline): WSHSY, SAAADI. The length of the CDR3 is 15 residues. Deletions cut 0 bases from V and 2 bases from J, with 10 bases between. Written as DNA, the CDR3 is TGCGCCAGCAGTGAGTCGACGGGGCCGAACTATGGCTACACCTTC. Amino acids: CASSESTGPNYGYTF.

The rearrangement uses TRBV2 and TRBJ2-7, with 7 bases lining up with TRBD1. The CDR3 is made up of 14 amino acids. The V and J ends lost 8 bases and 2 bases, in that order; junction bases with no gene match: 9. The germline V gene encodes CDR1 SNHLY and CDR2 FYNNEI. CDR3 nucleotide sequence: TGTGCCAGCGGAACCGGGACAGCGCCCTACGAGCAGTACTTC. It specifies CASGTGTAPYEQYF.

DNA for the CDR3: TGTGCCAGCAGTTTCGGGACAATCGATGAAAAACTGTTTTTT. Protein product: CASSFGTIDEKLFF. The rearrangement uses TRBV6-5 and TRBJ1-4, with TRBD1 as a possible D gene (6 bases). The germline V gene has CDR1 MNHEY and CDR2 SVGAGI. The V gene lost 4 bases and the J gene lost 6 bases, with 12 bases spanning the gap. This CDR3 has 14 residues.

The J gene is TRBJ1-1, the V gene TRBV5-5; D gene ambiguous. Trimming shortened V by 6 bases and J by 1 base, and 13 bases separated the two germline ends. The length of the CDR3 is 14 residues. Per germline, CDR1 SGHKS and CDR2 YYEKEE (reference sequence). The chain's CDR3 is CASTIWWPNTEAFF. In DNA, the CDR3 is TGTGCCAGCACGATTTGGTGGCCGAACACTGAAGCTTTCTTT.

The chain is built from TRBV7-3 and TRBJ1-6; tentative D call: TRBD1 (6 bases). Germline-derived CDR1 and CDR2 are SGHTA and FQGTGA. The ends were cut back, 5 bases at V and 0 bases at J, with 17 bases in the middle. The CDR3 runs 18 residues. DNA for the CDR3: TGTGCCAGCAGCCTAGGGGGGTCCGGAAGCTCCTATAATTCACCCCTCCACTTT. Its translation: CASSLGGSGSSYNSPLHF.

This chain uses TRBV7-3 with TRBJ2-7; TRBD1 is a possible D gene (5 bases). The CDR3 has 14 residues. Per germline, CDR1 SGHTA and CDR2 FQGTGA. Deletions cut 5 bases from V and 3 bases from J, with 14 bases between. The CDR3 DNA follows: TGTGCCAGCAGCCGTATGGCAGGGAACTACGAGCAGTACTTC. It specifies CASSRMAGNYEQYF.

The V call is TRBV12-3 or TRBV12-4, the J call TRBJ2-7; 9 bases align to TRBD2. J lost 6 bases, V lost 3 bases, and 3 bases had no gene match. This CDR3 spans 13 amino acids. DNA for the CDR3: TGTGCCAGCAGTTTGGGGACTAGCAGCGAGCAGTACTTC. Its translation: CASSLGTSSEQYF.

The V call is TRBV28, the J call TRBJ1-5; 9 positions agree with TRBD1. Germline V CDR1 and CDR2: MDHEN, SYDVKM. This CDR3 has 15 amino acids. J gave up 1 base and V 3 bases, and 1 base lay outside the gene matches. The CDR3 loop is CASSFTGGSNQPQHF. CDR3 bases: TGTGCCAGCAGTTTCACAGGGGGCAGCAATCAGCCCCAGCATTTT.

This sequence joins TRBV3-1 (or the pseudogene TRBV3-2) and TRBJ1-1; unclear D gene. In germline, CDR1 is LGHDT, CDR2 YNNKEL (reference sequence). The CDR3 covers 15 residues. Trimming took off 3 bases at V and 1 base at J, with 12 bases between the two ends. Written as DNA, the CDR3 is TGTGCCAGCAGCCAGGTCCCGAGTCGGAACACTGAAGCTTTCTTT. It specifies CASSQVPSRNTEAFF.

This chain connects TRBV29-1 to TRBJ2-5, with a weak D call TRBD1 (6 bases). The V end lost 7 bases, the J end lost 2 bases, and 11 bases lay between the germline ends. The germline CDR1 and CDR2 sequences are SQVTM and ANQGSEA. This CDR3 is built from 12 residues. For the CDR3, the DNA is TGCAGCGAGGGCCAGGGGCAAGAGACCCAGTACTTC. Amino acid sequence: CSEGQGQETQYF. Variable domain in full (rest from reference TRBV29-1 and TRBJ2-5): SAVISQKPSRDICQRGTSLTIQCQVDSQVTMMFWYRQQPGQSLTLIATANQGSEATYESGFVIDKFPISRPNLTFSTLTVSNMSPEDSSIYLCSEGQGQETQYFGPGTRLLVL.

The V call is TRBV5-1, the J call TRBJ1-6; TRBD1 matches at 9 bases. V shed 3 bases and J 8 bases; nucleotides not matched to a gene: 9. The CDR3 loop spans 16 amino acids. Germline CDR1 is SGHRS and CDR2 is YFSETQ. The CDR3 DNA is TGCGCCAGCAGCTACTCGGGACAGGGACTTTATTCACCCCTCCACTTT. Translated, it gives CASSYSGQGLYSPLHF.

CDR3 in amino acids: CASSVHRGGAGGYGYTF. Written as DNA, the CDR3 is TGTGCCAGCAGCGTACATAGGGGCGGGGCAGGGGGCTATGGCTACACCTTC. The chain joins TRBV9 to TRBJ1-2, with 7 bases that match TRBD1. The V gene end was trimmed by 1 base and the J gene end by 4 bases; junction bases not matched to a gene: 13. Per the germline V gene, CDR1 is SGDLS and CDR2 is YYNGEE. The length of the CDR3 is 17 residues.

V usage is TRBV4-1 and J usage is TRBJ1-1; a weak D match, TRBD1 (6 bases). The CDR3 totals 14 residues. Germline assignment: CDR1 MGHRA and CDR2 YSYEKL. V dropped 4 bases and J dropped 4 bases, with 13 bases sitting between them. This CDR3 is CASSPPQGATEAFF. The CDR3 DNA follows: TGCGCCAGCAGCCCCCCACAGGGAGCCACTGAAGCTTTCTTT.

V gene TRBV6-5 combines with J gene TRBJ1-1; TRBD1 might be the D (6 bases). The ends were cut back, 6 bases at V and 4 bases at J, with 12 bases in the middle. Looked up from germline, CDR1 is MNHEY and CDR2 is SVGAGI. The CDR3 runs 13 residues. The CDR3 protein is CASRVTGITEAFF. In DNA, the CDR3 is TGTGCCAGCAGAGTTACAGGGATCACTGAAGCTTTCTTT.

Only one count was recorded for this clone. The V gene is TRBV9, the J gene TRBJ2-3; weak D call: TRBD2 (6 bases). The CDR3 is 15 amino acids. Trimming left V 4 bases short and J 5 bases short, with 17 bases between. The germline V gene encodes CDR1 SGDLS and CDR2 YYNGEE. The CDR3 sequence: CASSQSGPWGDTQYF. The CDR3 nucleotides are TGTGCCAGCAGCCAGAGCGGGCCATGGGGAGATACGCAGTATTTT.

V and J are TRBV7-9 and TRBJ2-3; D is possibly TRBD2 (5 bases). Trimming took off 1 base at V and 3 bases at J, with 14 bases between the two ends. Germline CDR1 and CDR2: SEHNR and FQNEAQ (reference sequence). CDR3 length: 16 residues. DNA for the CDR3: TGTGCCAGCAGCTTAGGGAGCGGTCTGGGGACAGATACGCAGTATTTT. It specifies CASSLGSGLGTDTQYF. Variable domain in full (rest from reference TRBV7-9 and TRBJ2-3): DTGVSQNPRHKITKRGQNVTFRCDPISEHNRLYWYRQTLGQGPEFLTYFQNEAQLEKSRLLSDRFSAERPKGSFSTLEIQRTEQGDSAMYLCASSLGSGLGTDTQYFGPGTRLTVL.

The V and J genes are TRBV3-1 (or the pseudogene TRBV3-2) and TRBJ2-6; a possible D gene is TRBD2 (5 bases). Trimming shortened V by 3 bases and J by 0 bases, and 12 bases separated the two germline ends. The germline CDR1 and CDR2 sequences are LGHDT and YNNKEL (reference sequence). The CDR3 extends over 17 amino acids. The CDR3 DNA reads as TGTGCCAGCAGCCACGGCGGAGGAAACTCTGGGGCCAACGTCCTGACTTTC. Encoded protein: CASSHGGGNSGANVLTF.

The rearrangement links TRBV28 to TRBJ2-7; 9 bases fit TRBD1. Unmatched junction bases numbered 9, after V lost 4 bases and J lost 2 bases. This CDR3 has 16 residues. Germline CDR1 reads MDHEN; CDR2 reads SYDVKM. The CDR3 region has the DNA TGTGCCAGCAGTTCTCTAGGACAGGGGACCCCCTACGAGCAGTACTTC. Translated: CASSSLGQGTPYEQYF.

The chain combines TRBV7-3 with TRBJ2-1; the D gene is possibly TRBD2 (6 bases). The CDR3 spans 13 residues. V gave up 5 bases and J gave up 8 bases, with 13 bases separating them. CDR1 is SGHTA and CDR2 is FQGTGA in the germline V gene. CDR3 bases: TGTGCCAGCAGCCCCGGTCGGGGGTATGAGCAGTTCTTC. This codes for CASSPGRGYEQFF.

The rearrangement joins TRBV2 to TRBJ2-2, with D perhaps TRBD1 or TRBD2 (5 bases each). This CDR3 region has 14 residues. V dropped 9 bases and J dropped 1 base, with 12 bases sitting between them. CDR1 SNHLY and CDR2 FYNNEI come from the germline V gene. CDR3 coding DNA: TGTGCCAGAACCGGGGCAGGGAACACCGGGGAGCTGTTTTTT. Its translation is CARTGAGNTGELFF.

In nucleotides, the CDR3 is TGCGCCAGCAGCCCCTCAATGAGTGATAATGAAAAACTGTTTTTT. Amino acid sequence: CASSPSMSDNEKLFF. V is TRBV5-1 and J is TRBJ1-4; the D is unclear. The length of the CDR3 is 15 residues. V lost 4 bases to trimming and J lost 4 bases, with 14 bases between them. Germline V gives CDR1 SGHRS, CDR2 YFSETQ.

The chain employs TRBV2 and TRBJ1-3; D gene unclear. Between the trimmed V and J ends, which lost 8 bases and 0 bases, there was a span of 14 bases. The length of the CDR3 is 15 residues. Germline CDR1 SNHLY, CDR2 FYNNEI. The DNA for the CDR3 is TGTGCCAGCTCCTCGACCGCTAGCTCTGGAAACACCATATATTTT. This translates into CASSSTASSGNTIYF.

The CDR3 here is CASSPDSWSSYNSPLHF. The CDR3 DNA follows: TGTGCCAGTAGTCCGGACAGTTGGAGCTCCTATAATTCACCCCTCCACTTT. The chain employs TRBV19 and TRBJ1-6; perhaps TRBD1 as D (6 bases). Per germline, CDR1 LNHDA and CDR2 SQIVND (reference sequence). CDR3 length: 17 amino acids. V was shortened by 5 bases and J by 0 bases, with 14 bases between the two germline ends.

V usage is TRBV5-5 and J usage is TRBJ2-1; D is unresolved. CDR3 size: 15 residues. CDR1 SGHKS and CDR2 YYEKEE come from the germline V gene (reference sequence). Trimming cost V 7 bases and J 2 bases, with 16 bases left between them. The CDR3 loop reads CASSVSGVPYNEQFF. The CDR3 coding sequence is TGTGCCAGCTCCGTTAGTGGGGTCCCCTACAATGAGCAGTTCTTC.

This rearrangement joins TRBV5-1 to TRBJ2-1; 11 bases agree with TRBD2. The ends lost 4 bases at V and 2 bases at J; junction bases unmatched: 8. This CDR3 contains 17 residues. Germline loops: CDR1 SGHRS, CDR2 YFSETQ. This CDR3 is CASSPSIAGGPYNEQFF. CDR3 DNA: TGCGCCAGCAGCCCGAGTATAGCGGGAGGGCCCTACAATGAGCAGTTCTTC.

The genes are TRBV15 and TRBJ2-7; the D gene is possibly TRBD2 (5 bases). The CDR3 is 14 residues long. Germline-derived CDR1 and CDR2 are LNHNV and YYDKDF (reference sequence). Trimming removed 5 bases from V and 6 bases from J, with 17 bases in between. In DNA, the CDR3 is TGTGCCACCAGCCCGGATCGAGGGCGGAGCGAGCAGTACTTC. Translation gives CATSPDRGRSEQYF.

V gene TRBV7-8 combines with J gene TRBJ1-1; 10 bases are a match to TRBD1. This CDR3 has 14 amino acids. Looked up from germline, CDR1 is SGHVS and CDR2 is FQNEAQ. The J segment lost 4 bases and the V segment lost 5 bases, leaving 4 bases of the junction unmatched. CDR3: CASSRTGGRTEAFF. DNA of the CDR3: TGTGCCAGCAGCCGGACAGGGGGACGCACTGAAGCTTTCTTT. Drawing the rest from reference TRBV7-8 and TRBJ1-1, the complete variable domain is GAGVSQSPRYKVAKRGQDVALRCDPISGHVSLFWYQQALGQGPEFLTYFQNEAQLDKSGLPSDRFFAERPEGSVSTLKIQRTQQEDSAVYLCASSRTGGRTEAFFGQGTRLTVV.

This chain links TRBV3-1 (or the pseudogene TRBV3-2) with TRBJ2-1; 8 positions match TRBD2. CDR1 and CDR2 from the germline V gene are LGHDT and YNNKEL (reference sequence). This CDR3 comprises 16 residues. Unmatched junction bases numbered 7, after V lost 1 base and J lost 5 bases. The chain's CDR3 is CASSQGRLATNNEQFF. The CDR3 DNA reads as TGTGCCAGCAGCCAAGGACGACTAGCGACCAACAATGAGCAGTTCTTC.